This TCR beta chain derives from a study of cytotoxic CD8 clonotypes in ibrutinib-treated CLL. The wider study: Once treatment had gone on for a median of around 13 months, range 6 to 36, response samples were drawn.

CDR1 and CDR2 from the germline V gene are PRHDT and FYEKMQ (reference sequence). J gave up 2 bases and V 5 bases, and 13 bases lay outside the gene matches. This CDR3 has 18 residues. The assay was immunoSEQ multiplex PCR, and TCRdb's table has in-frame clones only and misses some. This table has more than 150,000 clones, approximately 68% appearing once. Points from the study as a whole: Different sampling times were used for sustained-remission and progressing patients.

As regards this clone: The target antigen is unknown.

The V and J genes are TRBV13 and TRBJ2-7, with 12 bases matching TRBD2. This clonotype originated in a human donor with chronic lymphocytic leukemia. Material: PBMCs, obtained after 24 months of ibrutinib treatment. As DNA, the CDR3 is TGTGCCAGCAGCGGAACCGGGACTAGCGGGTTCCCGACCTACGAGCAGTACTTC. Residues: CASSGTGTSGFPTYEQYF.